A selection of T cell receptor beta chains follows, all from one sample in a study of a mutant IDH1 vaccine in newly diagnosed glioma. Their antigens are not known. Produced via immunoSEQ multiplex PCR; TCRdb's table is partial and in-frame only. The sample lists roughly 60,000 clones; about four fifths were seen once. The sample consisted of PBMCs, taken from a glioma patient whose treatment included an IDH1 peptide vaccine. Every receptor here comes from a man aged 40-50 years with glioma. CDR3s include the opening cysteine and the closing phenylalanine or tryptophan. The D gene is left open where the match is weak. Size values are once, few and many counts, or a class for expanded clones, and some rows have none.

clone_size: NA
v_call: TRBV5-1
j_call: TRBJ2-1
d_call: TRBD2
cdr3_nt: TGCGCCAGCAGCTTGTCCCTAGCGGGGGACAATGAGCAGTTCTTC
cdr3_aa: CASSLSLAGDNEQFF

clone_size: NA
v_call: TRBV18
j_call: TRBJ2-7
d_call: NA
cdr3_nt: TGTGCCAGCTCACCACTCTCCACGGGTGTCGATCCCTACGAGCAGTACTTC
cdr3_aa: CASSPLSTGVDPYEQYF

clone_size: NA
v_call: TRBV7-9
j_call: TRBJ2-7
d_call: NA
cdr3_nt: TGTGCCAGCAGAGAGACGGTGGGGCGGGAGCAGTACTTC
cdr3_aa: CASRETVGREQYF

clone_size: NA
v_call: TRBV7-9
j_call: TRBJ2-2
d_call: TRBD1
cdr3_nt: TGTGCCAGCAGCTTAGTAGGGACAGGACATAACACCGGGGAGCTGTTTTTT
cdr3_aa: CASSLVGTGHNTGELFF

clone_size: NA
v_call: TRBV29-1
j_call: TRBJ2-3
d_call: NA
cdr3_nt: TGCAGCGTCATGTTGGGGAGCACAGATACGCAGTATTTT
cdr3_aa: CSVMLGSTDTQYF

clone_size: NA
v_call: TRBV5-4
j_call: TRBJ2-2
d_call: TRBD2
cdr3_nt: TGTGCCAGCAGCCCCGCGGCGGGGGGGCCTTTTGAGGGGGAGCTGTTTTTT
cdr3_aa: CASSPAAGGPFEGELFF

clone_size: NA
v_call: TRBV4-1
j_call: TRBJ2-1
d_call: TRBD1
cdr3_nt: TGCGCCAGCAGCCAAGTGGGACAGGGCCCTAATGAGCAGTTCTTC
cdr3_aa: CASSQVGQGPNEQFF

clone_size: once
v_call: TRBV6-5
j_call: TRBJ1-1
d_call: NA
cdr3_nt: TGTGCCAGCAGTTACTACAATTCGGGAACTACTGAAGCTTTCTTT
cdr3_aa: CASSYYNSGTTEAFF

clone_size: few
v_call: TRBV19
j_call: TRBJ1-1
d_call: NA
cdr3_nt: TGTGCCAGTAGTATAGAGTCCGGGACGGGGAACACTGAAGCTTTCTTT
cdr3_aa: CASSIESGTGNTEAFF

clone_size: NA
v_call: TRBV19
j_call: TRBJ1-1
d_call: NA
cdr3_nt: TGTGCCAGTAGTATATTATTTCGGGGGGGGCAGGACACTGAAGCTTTCTTT
cdr3_aa: CASSILFRGGQDTEAFF

clone_size: NA
v_call: TRBV5-1
j_call: TRBJ2-7
d_call: NA
cdr3_nt: TGCGCCAGCGCGGGACCGGGCTCCGAGCAGTACTTC
cdr3_aa: CASAGPGSEQYF

clone_size: once
v_call: TRBV6-6
j_call: TRBJ2-7
d_call: NA
cdr3_nt: TGTGCCAGCAGTTACTTGGGACTCGTCGAGCAGTACTTC
cdr3_aa: CASSYLGLVEQYF

clone_size: NA
v_call: TRBV7-9
j_call: TRBJ1-2
d_call: TRBD1
cdr3_nt: TGTGCCAGCAGCCGGACAGGGGCTAACTATGGCTACACCTTC
cdr3_aa: CASSRTGANYGYTF

clone_size: NA
v_call: TRBV6-7
j_call: TRBJ2-7
d_call: TRBD2
cdr3_nt: TGTGGAAATGGCGGGGGTGGGTACGAGCAGTACTTC
cdr3_aa: CGNGGGGYEQYF

clone_size: NA
v_call: TRBV18
j_call: TRBJ1-5
d_call: NA
cdr3_nt: TGTGCCAGCTCACCTGTTGGGGGGCCCAATCAGCCCCAGCATTTT
cdr3_aa: CASSPVGGPNQPQHF

clone_size: NA
v_call: TRBV14
j_call: TRBJ1-2
d_call: NA
cdr3_nt: TGTGCCAGCAGCCACGGACATTATAATGGCTACACCTTC
cdr3_aa: CASSHGHYNGYTF

clone_size: NA
v_call: TRBV5-6
j_call: TRBJ1-2
d_call: TRBD1
cdr3_nt: TGTGCCAGCAGCACAGGACAGGGGCGGGGTGGCTACACCTTC
cdr3_aa: CASSTGQGRGGYTF

clone_size: NA
v_call: TRBV5-4
j_call: TRBJ2-1
d_call: TRBD2
cdr3_nt: TGTGCCAGCAGCTTGGATCTAGCGGGGGGCAACAATGAGCAGTTCTTC
cdr3_aa: CASSLDLAGGNNEQFF

clone_size: NA
v_call: TRBV7-2
j_call: TRBJ1-2
d_call: NA
cdr3_nt: TGTGCCAGCAGCGTCGGCCCCGACTATGGCTACACCTTC
cdr3_aa: CASSVGPDYGYTF

clone_size: NA
v_call: TRBV6-5
j_call: TRBJ2-7
d_call: TRBD1
cdr3_nt: TGTGCCAGCAGTCCCTCCGGGACAGGGAGGGGAGAGCAGTACTTC
cdr3_aa: CASSPSGTGRGEQYF

clone_size: NA
v_call: TRBV19
j_call: TRBJ1-5
d_call: NA
cdr3_nt: TGTGCCAGTATGGGCGTAAATAGCAATCAGCCCCAGCATTTT
cdr3_aa: CASMGVNSNQPQHF

clone_size: NA
v_call: TRBV2
j_call: TRBJ1-2
d_call: NA
cdr3_nt: TGTGCCAGCAGTGTTGGAGGCAGGGCGAATAACTATGGCTACACCTTC
cdr3_aa: CASSVGGRANNYGYTF

clone_size: once
v_call: TRBV7-8
j_call: TRBJ1-5
d_call: NA
cdr3_nt: TGTGCCAGCAGCTTTGCCGGAGGGGATCAGCCCCAGCATTTT
cdr3_aa: CASSFAGGDQPQHF

clone_size: few
v_call: TRBV6-1
j_call: TRBJ1-5
d_call: NA
cdr3_nt: TGTGCCAGCAGTGAAGTTGGTGGGGGGCCCAATCAGCCCCAGCATTTT
cdr3_aa: CASSEVGGGPNQPQHF

clone_size: NA
v_call: TRBV5-1
j_call: TRBJ1-4
d_call: NA
cdr3_nt: TGCGCCAGCAGCTTGGCAGCGGGGGCGGGAGAAAAACTGTTTTTT
cdr3_aa: CASSLAAGAGEKLFF

clone_size: NA
v_call: TRBV5-6
j_call: TRBJ2-3
d_call: NA
cdr3_nt: TGTGCCAGCAGCCTGTTGGGTGCAGATACGCAGTATTTT
cdr3_aa: CASSLLGADTQYF

clone_size: NA
v_call: TRBV30
j_call: TRBJ2-1
d_call: NA
cdr3_nt: TGTGCCTGGAGTCGTAAGGGGTCCAATGAGCAGTTCTTC
cdr3_aa: CAWSRKGSNEQFF

clone_size: NA
v_call: TRBV21-1
j_call: TRBJ2-7
d_call: NA
cdr3_nt: TGTGCCAGCAGCAATAGCAAGGGGGAGCAGTACTTC
cdr3_aa: CASSNSKGEQYF

clone_size: NA
v_call: TRBV4-1
j_call: TRBJ2-5
d_call: NA
cdr3_nt: TGCGCCAGCAGCCAAGGGCCGCCCCTAGTTCCGGAGACCCAGTACTTC
cdr3_aa: CASSQGPPLVPETQYF

clone_size: NA
v_call: TRBV6-6
j_call: TRBJ1-1
d_call: TRBD1
cdr3_nt: TGTGCCAGCAGCCGGGACAGCTCCATGAACACTGAAGCTTTCTTT
cdr3_aa: CASSRDSSMNTEAFF

clone_size: NA
v_call: TRBV7-9
j_call: TRBJ2-1
d_call: TRBD2
cdr3_nt: TGTGCCAGCACTAGCGGCAATGAGCAGTTCTTC
cdr3_aa: CASTSGNEQFF

clone_size: NA
v_call: TRBV7-2
j_call: TRBJ1-5
d_call: NA
cdr3_nt: TGTGCCAGCAGCTTAGGGCAGCCCCAGCATTTT
cdr3_aa: CASSLGQPQHF

clone_size: NA
v_call: TRBV2
j_call: TRBJ1-2
d_call: TRBD1
cdr3_nt: TGTGCCACCTCTCGGACAGGGGATGGCTACACCTTC
cdr3_aa: CATSRTGDGYTF

clone_size: NA
v_call: TRBV9
j_call: TRBJ1-2
d_call: NA
cdr3_nt: TGTGCCAGCAGCGCCGCTCACAGCCTTAACTATGGCTACACCTTC
cdr3_aa: CASSAAHSLNYGYTF

clone_size: NA
v_call: TRBV9
j_call: TRBJ2-2
d_call: TRBD1
cdr3_nt: TGTGCCAGCAGCGTGGCCCTGTCTAGACAGGGGGACGGGGAGCTGTTTTTT
cdr3_aa: CASSVALSRQGDGELFF

clone_size: NA
v_call: TRBV14
j_call: TRBJ2-5
d_call: NA
cdr3_nt: TGTGCCAGCAGCCAATATGAAGCCACCCAGTACTTC
cdr3_aa: CASSQYEATQYF

clone_size: NA
v_call: TRBV19
j_call: TRBJ1-3
d_call: NA
cdr3_nt: TGTGCCAGTACACGAGGGGGCTCTGGAAACACCATATATTTT
cdr3_aa: CASTRGGSGNTIYF

clone_size: NA
v_call: TRBV25-1
j_call: TRBJ1-6
d_call: NA
cdr3_nt: TGTGCCAGCAGCGAGACAGACGGGATTGATTCACCCCTCCACTTT
cdr3_aa: CASSETDGIDSPLHF

clone_size: NA
v_call: TRBV4-1
j_call: TRBJ1-3
d_call: TRBD1
cdr3_nt: TGCGCCAGCAGCCAAGAGACAGGGGGTGGAAACACCATATATTTT
cdr3_aa: CASSQETGGGNTIYF

clone_size: NA
v_call: TRBV2
j_call: TRBJ2-1
d_call: NA
cdr3_nt: TGTGCCAGCAGTGCGATCAATGAGCAGTTCTTC
cdr3_aa: CASSAINEQFF

clone_size: many
v_call: TRBV9
j_call: TRBJ1-4
d_call: TRBD1
cdr3_nt: TGTGCCAGCAGCCCCTGGGACAGGGATAATGAAAAACTGTTTTTT
cdr3_aa: CASSPWDRDNEKLFF

clone_size: NA
v_call: TRBV4-1
j_call: TRBJ2-1
d_call: NA
cdr3_nt: TGCGCCAGCAGCCACCCCGTCGGGGACAATGAGCAGTTCTTC
cdr3_aa: CASSHPVGDNEQFF

clone_size: NA
v_call: TRBV4-2
j_call: TRBJ2-2
d_call: NA
cdr3_nt: TGTGCCAGCAGCCAAGATCAGTTGGACTCGAACACCGGGGAGCTGTTTTTT
cdr3_aa: CASSQDQLDSNTGELFF

clone_size: NA
v_call: TRBV2
j_call: TRBJ1-2
d_call: TRBD1
cdr3_nt: TGTGCCAGCACCGACAGGGCCACCCTTAACTATGGCTACACCTTC
cdr3_aa: CASTDRATLNYGYTF

clone_size: NA
v_call: TRBV9
j_call: TRBJ2-3
d_call: NA
cdr3_nt: TGTGCCAGCAGCCCGAGAGGGACAGATACGCAGTATTTT
cdr3_aa: CASSPRGTDTQYF

clone_size: NA
v_call: TRBV6-5
j_call: TRBJ2-7
d_call: TRBD1
cdr3_nt: TGTGCCAGCAGGCTGGGACAGACTTACGAGCAGTACTTC
cdr3_aa: CASRLGQTYEQYF

clone_size: NA
v_call: TRBV6-5
j_call: TRBJ2-1
d_call: TRBD2
cdr3_nt: TGTGCCAGCAGTTACGATTGGCGGGGGGACAATGAGCAGTTCTTC
cdr3_aa: CASSYDWRGDNEQFF

clone_size: NA
v_call: TRBV5-5
j_call: TRBJ1-2
d_call: NA
cdr3_nt: TGTGCCAGCAGCTTAGGATCTCTCTATGGCTACACCTTC
cdr3_aa: CASSLGSLYGYTF

clone_size: NA
v_call: TRBV5-1
j_call: TRBJ2-5
d_call: TRBD1
cdr3_nt: TGCGCCAGCAGCTTGGCCGGACAGGTTCAAGAGACCCAGTACTTC
cdr3_aa: CASSLAGQVQETQYF

clone_size: NA
v_call: TRBV6-6
j_call: TRBJ2-3
d_call: NA
cdr3_nt: TGTGCCAGCAGAAGCACAGATACGCAGTATTTT
cdr3_aa: CASRSTDTQYF

clone_size: NA
v_call: TRBV6-5
j_call: TRBJ1-1
d_call: TRBD1
cdr3_nt: TGTGCCAGCAGTCCGACAGGGAAAGCTTTCTTT
cdr3_aa: CASSPTGKAFF

clone_size: NA
v_call: TRBV13
j_call: TRBJ2-3
d_call: TRBD2
cdr3_nt: TGTGCCAGCAGCTTCCGGGACTACCCTGGGGATACGCAGTATTTT
cdr3_aa: CASSFRDYPGDTQYF

clone_size: NA
v_call: TRBV2
j_call: TRBJ1-1
d_call: NA
cdr3_nt: TGTGCCAGCACAGGGCTGGAAAACGCTGAAGCTTTCTTT
cdr3_aa: CASTGLENAEAFF

clone_size: NA
v_call: TRBV6-5
j_call: TRBJ1-2
d_call: NA
cdr3_nt: TGTGCCAGCAGTTACTCTGGGGGTGCGAGCGGCTATGGCTACACCTTC
cdr3_aa: CASSYSGGASGYGYTF

clone_size: NA
v_call: TRBV10-1
j_call: TRBJ1-2
d_call: TRBD1
cdr3_nt: TGCGCCAGCAGTGAGTCGAGGACAGGGGGCTTTGGCTACACCTTC
cdr3_aa: CASSESRTGGFGYTF

clone_size: NA
v_call: TRBV4-1
j_call: TRBJ2-1
d_call: NA
cdr3_nt: TGCGCCAGCAGCCAGGATAACAATGAGCAGTTCTTC
cdr3_aa: CASSQDNNEQFF

clone_size: NA
v_call: TRBV6-5
j_call: TRBJ1-2
d_call: TRBD1
cdr3_nt: TGTGCCAGCAGTCCCCCAGAGACAGGGGTCTATGGCTACACCTTC
cdr3_aa: CASSPPETGVYGYTF